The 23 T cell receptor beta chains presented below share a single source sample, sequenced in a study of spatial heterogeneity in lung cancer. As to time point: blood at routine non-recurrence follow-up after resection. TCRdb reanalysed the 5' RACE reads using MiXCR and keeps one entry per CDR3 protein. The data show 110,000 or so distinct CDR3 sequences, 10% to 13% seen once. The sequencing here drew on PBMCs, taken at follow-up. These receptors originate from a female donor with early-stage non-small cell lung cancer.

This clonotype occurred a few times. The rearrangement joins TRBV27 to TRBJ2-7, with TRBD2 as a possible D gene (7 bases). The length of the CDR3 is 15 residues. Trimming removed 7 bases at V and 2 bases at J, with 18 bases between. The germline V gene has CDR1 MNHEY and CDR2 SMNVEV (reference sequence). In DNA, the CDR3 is TGTGCCAGCACCCGTAGGGGAGGGGGGCCCTACGAGCAGTACTTC. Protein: CASTRRGGGPYEQYF.

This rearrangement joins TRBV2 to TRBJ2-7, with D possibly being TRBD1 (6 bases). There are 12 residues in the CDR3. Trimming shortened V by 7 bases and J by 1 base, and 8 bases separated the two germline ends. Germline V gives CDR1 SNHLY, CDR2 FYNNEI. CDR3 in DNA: TGTGCCAGCAACAGGGAATCCTACGAGCAGTACGTC. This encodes CASNRESYEQYV.

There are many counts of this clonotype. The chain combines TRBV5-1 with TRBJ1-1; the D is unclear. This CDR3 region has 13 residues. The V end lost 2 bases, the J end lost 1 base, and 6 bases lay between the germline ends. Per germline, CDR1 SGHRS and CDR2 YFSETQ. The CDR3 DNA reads TGCGCCAGCAGCTTTGACGGGAACACTGAAGCTTTCTTT. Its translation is CASSFDGNTEAFF. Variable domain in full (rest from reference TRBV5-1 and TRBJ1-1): KAGVTQTPRYLIKTRGQQVTLSCSPISGHRSVSWYQQTPGQGLQFLFEYFSETQRNKGNFPGRFSGRQFSNSRSEMNVSTLELGDSALYLCASSFDGNTEAFFGQGTRLTVV.

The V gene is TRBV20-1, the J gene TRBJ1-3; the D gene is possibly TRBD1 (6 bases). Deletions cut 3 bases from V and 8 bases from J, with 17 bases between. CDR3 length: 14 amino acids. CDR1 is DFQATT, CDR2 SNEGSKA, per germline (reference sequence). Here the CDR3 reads CSARPRGNPDTIYF. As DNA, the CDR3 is TGCAGTGCTAGGCCCAGGGGCAATCCCGACACCATATATTTT.

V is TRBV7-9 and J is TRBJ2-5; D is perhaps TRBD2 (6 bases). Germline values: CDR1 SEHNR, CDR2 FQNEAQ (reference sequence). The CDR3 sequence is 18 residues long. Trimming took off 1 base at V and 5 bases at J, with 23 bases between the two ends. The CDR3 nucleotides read TGTGCCAGCAGCTTAGATCCTAGCGCCTCCCTCCGAGGGGAGACCCAGTACTTC. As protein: CASSLDPSASLRGETQYF.

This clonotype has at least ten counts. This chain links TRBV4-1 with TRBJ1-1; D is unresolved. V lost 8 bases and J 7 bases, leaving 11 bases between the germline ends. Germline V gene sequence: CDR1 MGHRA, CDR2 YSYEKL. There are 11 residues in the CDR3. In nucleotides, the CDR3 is TGCGCCAGCGGCGTGGGAAATGAAGCTTTCTTT. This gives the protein CASGVGNEAFF.

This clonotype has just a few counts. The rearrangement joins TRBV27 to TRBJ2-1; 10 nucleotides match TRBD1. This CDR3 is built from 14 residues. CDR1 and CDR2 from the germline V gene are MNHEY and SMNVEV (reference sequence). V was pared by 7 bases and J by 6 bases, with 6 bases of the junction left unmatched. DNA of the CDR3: TGTGCCAGCAATTTTGACAGGGGGCCCAATGAGCAGTTCTTC. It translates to CASNFDRGPNEQFF.

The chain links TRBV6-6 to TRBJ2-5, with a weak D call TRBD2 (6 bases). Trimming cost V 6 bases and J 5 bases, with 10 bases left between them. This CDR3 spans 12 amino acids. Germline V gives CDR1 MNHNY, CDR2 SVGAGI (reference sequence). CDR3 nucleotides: TGTGCCAGCAGCCCACGGGGGGAGACCCAGTACTTC. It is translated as CASSPRGETQYF.

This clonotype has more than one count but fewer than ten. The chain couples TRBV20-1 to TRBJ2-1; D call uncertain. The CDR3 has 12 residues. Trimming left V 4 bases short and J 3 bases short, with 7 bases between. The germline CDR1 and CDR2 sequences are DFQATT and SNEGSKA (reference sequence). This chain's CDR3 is CSANDNYNEQFF. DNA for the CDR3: TGCAGTGCTAATGACAACTACAATGAGCAGTTCTTC.

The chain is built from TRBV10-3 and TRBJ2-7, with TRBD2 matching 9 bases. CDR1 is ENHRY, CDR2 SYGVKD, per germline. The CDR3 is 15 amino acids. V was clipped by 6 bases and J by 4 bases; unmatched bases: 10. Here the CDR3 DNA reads TGTGCCATCAGCCAATATCAGACTAGCGGTTACGAGCAGTACTTC. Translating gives CAISQYQTSGYEQYF.

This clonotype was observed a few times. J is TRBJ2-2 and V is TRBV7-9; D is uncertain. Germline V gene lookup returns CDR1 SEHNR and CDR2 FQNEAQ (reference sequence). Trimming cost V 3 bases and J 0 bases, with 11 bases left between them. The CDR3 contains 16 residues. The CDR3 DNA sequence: TGTGCCAGCAGCTTTCGTCTTACTGCGAACACCGGGGAGCTGTTTTTT. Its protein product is CASSFRLTANTGELFF.

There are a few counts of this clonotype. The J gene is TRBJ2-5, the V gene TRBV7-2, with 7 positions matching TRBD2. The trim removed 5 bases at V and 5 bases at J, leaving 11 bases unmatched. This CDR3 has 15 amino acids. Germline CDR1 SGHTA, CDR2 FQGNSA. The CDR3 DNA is TGTGCCAGCAGCAGAACCGCGGGGGAGCGTGAGACCCAGTACTTC. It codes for CASSRTAGERETQYF.

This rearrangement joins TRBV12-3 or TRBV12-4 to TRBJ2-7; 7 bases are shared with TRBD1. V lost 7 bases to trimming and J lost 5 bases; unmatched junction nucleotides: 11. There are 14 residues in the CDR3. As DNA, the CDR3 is TGTGCCAGCACACAGGGGTACTTGTTCGACGAGCAGTACTTC. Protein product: CASTQGYLFDEQYF.

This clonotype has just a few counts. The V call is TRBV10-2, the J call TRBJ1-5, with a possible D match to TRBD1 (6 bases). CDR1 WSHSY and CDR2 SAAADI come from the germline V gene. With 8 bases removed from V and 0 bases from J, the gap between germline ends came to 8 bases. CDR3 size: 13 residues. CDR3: CASSGASNQPQHF. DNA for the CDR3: TGCGCCAGCTCGGGGGCTAGCAATCAGCCCCAGCATTTT.

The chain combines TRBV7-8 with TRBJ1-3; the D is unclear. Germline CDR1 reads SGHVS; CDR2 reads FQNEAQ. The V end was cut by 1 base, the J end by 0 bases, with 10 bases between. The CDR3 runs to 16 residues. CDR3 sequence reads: CASSLGSAASGNTIYF. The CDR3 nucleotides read TGTGCCAGCAGCTTAGGATCCGCAGCCTCTGGAAACACCATATATTTT.

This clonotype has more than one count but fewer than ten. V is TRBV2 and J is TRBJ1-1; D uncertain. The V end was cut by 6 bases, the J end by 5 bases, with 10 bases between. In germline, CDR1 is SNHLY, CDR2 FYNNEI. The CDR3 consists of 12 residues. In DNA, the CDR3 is TGTGCCAGCAGATCAGGAGGGACTGAAGCTTTCTTT. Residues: CASRSGGTEAFF.

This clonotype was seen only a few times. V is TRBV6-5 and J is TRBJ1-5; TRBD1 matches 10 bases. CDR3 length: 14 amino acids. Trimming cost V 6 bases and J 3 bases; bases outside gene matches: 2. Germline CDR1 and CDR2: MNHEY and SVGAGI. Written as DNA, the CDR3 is TGTGCCAGCAGCAGACAGGGGGCCAATCAGCCCCAGCATTTT. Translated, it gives CASSRQGANQPQHF.

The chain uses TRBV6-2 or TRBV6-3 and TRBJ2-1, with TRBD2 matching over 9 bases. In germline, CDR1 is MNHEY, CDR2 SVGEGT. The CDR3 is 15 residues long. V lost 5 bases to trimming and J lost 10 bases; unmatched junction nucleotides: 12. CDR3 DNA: TGTGCCAGCAGTAGCTTTAGCGGGAGTAGGAGGGAGCAGTTCTTC. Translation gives CASSSFSGSRREQFF.

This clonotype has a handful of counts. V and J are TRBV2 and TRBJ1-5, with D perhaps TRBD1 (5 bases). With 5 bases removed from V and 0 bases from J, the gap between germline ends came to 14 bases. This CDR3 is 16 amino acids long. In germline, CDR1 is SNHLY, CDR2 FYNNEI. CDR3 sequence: CASSSQGILSNQPQHF. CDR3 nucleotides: TGTGCCAGCAGTTCTCAGGGTATCCTTAGCAATCAGCCCCAGCATTTT.

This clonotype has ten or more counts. The CDR3 reads CASSLSAGRYQYF. The CDR3 DNA reads as TGTGCCAGCAGTTTATCCGCGGGGAGATACCAGTACTTC. J is TRBJ2-5 and V is TRBV28; D might be TRBD2 (6 bases). V gave up 1 base and J gave up 10 bases, with 13 bases separating them. Per germline, CDR1 MDHEN and CDR2 SYDVKM. CDR3 size: 13 residues.

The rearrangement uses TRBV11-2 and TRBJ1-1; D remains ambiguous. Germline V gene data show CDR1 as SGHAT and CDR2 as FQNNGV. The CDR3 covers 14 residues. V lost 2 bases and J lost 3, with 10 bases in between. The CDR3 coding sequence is TGTGCCAGCAGCTTACTTAGGGCCCACACTGAAGCTTTCTTT. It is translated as CASSLLRAHTEAFF. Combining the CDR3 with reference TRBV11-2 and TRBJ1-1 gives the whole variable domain EAGVAQSPRYKIIEKRQSVAFWCNPISGHATLYWYQQILGQGPKLLIQFQNNGVVDDSQLPKDRFSAERLKGVDSTLKIQPAKLEDSAVYLCASSLLRAHTEAFFGQGTRLTVV.

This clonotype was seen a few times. The CDR3 sequence is CSARAGPSYNEQFF. The DNA of the CDR3 is TGCAGTGCTAGAGCCGGACCCTCCTACAATGAGCAGTTCTTC. The chain links TRBV20-1 to TRBJ2-1; D ambiguous. Trimming cost V 1 base and J 0 bases, with 7 bases left between them. Germline loops: CDR1 DFQATT, CDR2 SNEGSKA (reference sequence). This CDR3 has 14 amino acids.

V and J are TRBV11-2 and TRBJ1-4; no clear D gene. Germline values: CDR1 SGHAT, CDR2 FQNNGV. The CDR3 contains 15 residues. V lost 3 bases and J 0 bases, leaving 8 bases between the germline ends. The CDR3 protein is CASSFGFATNEKLFF. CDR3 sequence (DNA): TGTGCCAGCAGCTTCGGATTTGCAACTAATGAAAAACTGTTTTTT.